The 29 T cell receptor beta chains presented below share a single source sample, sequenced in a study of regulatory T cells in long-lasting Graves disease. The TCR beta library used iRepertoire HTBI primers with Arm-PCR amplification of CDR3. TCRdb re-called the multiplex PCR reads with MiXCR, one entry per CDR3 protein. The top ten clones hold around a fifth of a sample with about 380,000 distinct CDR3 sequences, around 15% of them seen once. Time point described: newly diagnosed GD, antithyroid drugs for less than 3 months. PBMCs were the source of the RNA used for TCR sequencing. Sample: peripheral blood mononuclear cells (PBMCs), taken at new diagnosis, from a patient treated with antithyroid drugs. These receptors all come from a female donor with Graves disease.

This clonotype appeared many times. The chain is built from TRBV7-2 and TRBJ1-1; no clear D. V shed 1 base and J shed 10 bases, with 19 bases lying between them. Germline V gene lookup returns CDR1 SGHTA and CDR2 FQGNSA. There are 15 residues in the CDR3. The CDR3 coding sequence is TGTGCCAGCAGCTTAGAGTATAGGACTGCCGTCGGAGCTTTCTTT. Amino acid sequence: CASSLEYRTAVGAFF.

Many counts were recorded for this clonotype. The CDR3: CSADRRPQGTNEKLFF. The CDR3, as DNA: TGCAGTGCGGACCGTAGACCCCAGGGAACTAATGAAAAACTGTTTTTT. The chain employs TRBV20-1 and TRBJ1-4; the D gene is possibly TRBD1 (5 bases). In germline, CDR1 is DFQATT, CDR2 SNEGSKA (reference sequence). The V end was cut by 6 bases, the J end by 1 base, with 18 bases between. The CDR3 runs 16 residues.

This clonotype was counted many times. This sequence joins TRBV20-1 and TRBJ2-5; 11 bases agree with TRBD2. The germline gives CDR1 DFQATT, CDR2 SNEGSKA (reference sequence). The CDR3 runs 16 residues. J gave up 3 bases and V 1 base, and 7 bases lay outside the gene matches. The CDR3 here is CSARGRIAGGEETQYF. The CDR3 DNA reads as TGCAGTGCTAGAGGTCGGATAGCGGGGGGGGAAGAGACCCAGTACTTC.

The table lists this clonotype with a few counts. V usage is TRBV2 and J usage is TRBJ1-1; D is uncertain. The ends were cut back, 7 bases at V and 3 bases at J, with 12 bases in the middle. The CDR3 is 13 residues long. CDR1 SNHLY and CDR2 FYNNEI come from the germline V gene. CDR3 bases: TGTGCCAGCACGGGCGGCATGGACACTGAAGCTTTCTTT. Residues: CASTGGMDTEAFF.

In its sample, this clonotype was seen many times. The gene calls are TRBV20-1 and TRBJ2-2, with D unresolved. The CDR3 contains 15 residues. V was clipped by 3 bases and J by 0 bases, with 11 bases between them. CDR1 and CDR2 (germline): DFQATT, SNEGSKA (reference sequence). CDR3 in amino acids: CSARVKATNTGELFF. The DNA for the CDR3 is TGCAGTGCTAGGGTGAAAGCGACGAACACCGGGGAGCTGTTTTTT.

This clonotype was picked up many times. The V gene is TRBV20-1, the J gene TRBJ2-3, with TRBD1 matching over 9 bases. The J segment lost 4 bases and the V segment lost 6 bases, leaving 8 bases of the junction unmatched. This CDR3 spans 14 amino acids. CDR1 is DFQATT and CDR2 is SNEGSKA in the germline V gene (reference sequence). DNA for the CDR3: TGCAGTGCGACAGGGACAGGGCTCCCAGATACGCAGTATTTT. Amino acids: CSATGTGLPDTQYF.

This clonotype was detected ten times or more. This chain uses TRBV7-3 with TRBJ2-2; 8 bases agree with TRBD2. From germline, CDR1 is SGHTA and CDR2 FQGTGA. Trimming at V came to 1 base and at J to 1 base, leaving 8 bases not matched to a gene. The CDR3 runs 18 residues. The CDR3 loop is CASSLMGRGAMNTGELFF. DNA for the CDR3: TGTGCCAGCAGCTTAATGGGGCGGGGGGCCATGAACACCGGGGAGCTGTTTTTT. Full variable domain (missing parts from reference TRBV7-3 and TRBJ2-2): GAGVSQTPSNKVTEKGKYVELRCDPISGHTALYWYRQSLGQGPEFLIYFQGTGAADDSGLPNDRFFAVRPEGSVSTLKIQRTERGDSAVYLCASSLMGRGAMNTGELFFGEGSRLTVL.

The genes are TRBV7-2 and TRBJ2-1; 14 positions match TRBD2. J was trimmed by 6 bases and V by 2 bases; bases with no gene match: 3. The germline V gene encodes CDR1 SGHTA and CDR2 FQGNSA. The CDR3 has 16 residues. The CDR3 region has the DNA TGTGCCAGCAGCTTAATTGGGACTAGCGGGAGCAATGAGCAGTTCTTC. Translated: CASSLIGTSGSNEQFF.

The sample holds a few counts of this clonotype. The CDR3 DNA reads as TGTGCCAGCAGCCCGGGCGCGTGGGCAGCGCCATTCCGATCAGCCAAAAACATTCAGTACTTC. As protein: CASSPGAWAAPFRSAKNIQYF. This chain joins TRBV9 and TRBJ2-4, with D uncertain. The V gene's germline CDR1 is SGDLS and CDR2 YYNGEE. The CDR3 sequence is 21 residues long. The V and J ends lost 4 bases and 0 bases respectively, with 29 bases between them.

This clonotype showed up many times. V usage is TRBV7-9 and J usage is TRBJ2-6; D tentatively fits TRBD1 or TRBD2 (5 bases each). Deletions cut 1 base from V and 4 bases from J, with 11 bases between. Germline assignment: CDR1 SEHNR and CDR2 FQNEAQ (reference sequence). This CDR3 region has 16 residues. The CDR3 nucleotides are TGTGCCAGCAGCTTAGATCGGGGCTCCGGGGCCAACGTCCTGACTTTC. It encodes CASSLDRGSGANVLTF.

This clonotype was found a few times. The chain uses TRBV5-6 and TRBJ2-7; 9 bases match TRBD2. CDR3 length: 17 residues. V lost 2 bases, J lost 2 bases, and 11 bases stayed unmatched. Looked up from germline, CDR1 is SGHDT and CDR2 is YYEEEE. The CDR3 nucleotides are TGTGCCAGCAGCTTTCCTACTAGCGGGCCAGGGGCCTACGAGCAGTACTTC. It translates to CASSFPTSGPGAYEQYF.

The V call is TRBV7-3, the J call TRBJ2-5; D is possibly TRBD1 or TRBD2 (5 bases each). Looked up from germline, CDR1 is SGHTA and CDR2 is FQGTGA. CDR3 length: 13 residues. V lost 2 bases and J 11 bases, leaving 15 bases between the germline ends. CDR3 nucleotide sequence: TGTGCCAGCAGCTTAGGGGGTTACAATGAGCAGTACTTC. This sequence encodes CASSLGGYNEQYF.

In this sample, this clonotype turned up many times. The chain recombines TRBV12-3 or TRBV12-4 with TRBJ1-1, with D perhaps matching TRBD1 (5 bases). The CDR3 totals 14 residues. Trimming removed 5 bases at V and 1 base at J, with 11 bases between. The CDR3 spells CASSQGEGNTEAFF. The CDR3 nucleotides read TGTGCCAGCAGTCAAGGGGAGGGGAACACTGAAGCTTTCTTT.

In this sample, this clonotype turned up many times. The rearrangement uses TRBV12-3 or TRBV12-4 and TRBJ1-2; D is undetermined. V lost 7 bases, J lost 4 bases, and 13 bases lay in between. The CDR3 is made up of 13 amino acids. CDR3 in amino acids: CASTKGRVYGYTF. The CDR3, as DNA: TGTGCCAGCACTAAAGGACGTGTCTATGGCTACACCTTC.

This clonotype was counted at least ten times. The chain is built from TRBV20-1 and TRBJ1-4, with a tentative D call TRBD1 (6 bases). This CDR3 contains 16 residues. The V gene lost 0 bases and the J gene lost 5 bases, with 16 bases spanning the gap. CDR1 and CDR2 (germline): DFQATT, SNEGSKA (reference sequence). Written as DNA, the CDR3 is TGCAGTGCTAGAGATCGATTGGGGGCGGTGAATGAAAAACTGTTTTTT. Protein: CSARDRLGAVNEKLFF.

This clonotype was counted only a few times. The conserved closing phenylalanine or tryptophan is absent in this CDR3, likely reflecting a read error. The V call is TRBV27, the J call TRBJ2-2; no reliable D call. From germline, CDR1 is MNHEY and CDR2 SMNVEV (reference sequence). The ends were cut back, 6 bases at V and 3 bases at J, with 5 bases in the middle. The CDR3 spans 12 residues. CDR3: CASSSYTGELFL. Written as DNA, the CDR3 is TGTGCCAGCAGCTCCTACACCGGGGAGCTGTTTCTT.

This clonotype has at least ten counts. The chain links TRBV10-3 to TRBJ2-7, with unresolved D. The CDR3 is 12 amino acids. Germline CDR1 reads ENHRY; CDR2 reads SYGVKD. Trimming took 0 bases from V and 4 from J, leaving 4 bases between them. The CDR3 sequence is CAISESGYEQYF. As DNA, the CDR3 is TGTGCCATCAGTGAGTCGGGATACGAGCAGTACTTC.

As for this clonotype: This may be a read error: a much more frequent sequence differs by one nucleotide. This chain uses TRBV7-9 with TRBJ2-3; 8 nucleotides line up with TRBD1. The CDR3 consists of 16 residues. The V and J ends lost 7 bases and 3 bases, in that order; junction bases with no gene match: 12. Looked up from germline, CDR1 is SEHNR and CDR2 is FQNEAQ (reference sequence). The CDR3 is CASNLAQGEVTDTQYF. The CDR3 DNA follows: TGTGCCAGCAACCTGGCACAGGGGGAAGTGACAGATACGCAGTATTTT.

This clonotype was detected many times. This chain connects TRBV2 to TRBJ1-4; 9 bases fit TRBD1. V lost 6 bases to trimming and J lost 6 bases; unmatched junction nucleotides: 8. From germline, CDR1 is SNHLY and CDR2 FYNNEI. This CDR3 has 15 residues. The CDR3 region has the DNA TGTGCCAGCAGCCCAAACAGGGGGCCTCATGAAAAACTGTTTTTT. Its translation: CASSPNRGPHEKLFF.

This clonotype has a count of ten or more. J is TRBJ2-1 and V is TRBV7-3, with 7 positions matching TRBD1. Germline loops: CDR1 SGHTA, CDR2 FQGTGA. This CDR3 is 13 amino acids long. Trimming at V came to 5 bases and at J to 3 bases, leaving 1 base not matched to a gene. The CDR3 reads CASSRDSYNEQFF. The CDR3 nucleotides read TGTGCCAGCAGCCGGGACAGCTACAATGAGCAGTTCTTC.

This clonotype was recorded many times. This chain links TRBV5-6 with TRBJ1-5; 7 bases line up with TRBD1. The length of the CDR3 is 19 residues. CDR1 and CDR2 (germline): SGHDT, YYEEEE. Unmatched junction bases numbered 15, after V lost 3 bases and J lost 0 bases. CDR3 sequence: CASSWPGQRQIYSNQPQHF. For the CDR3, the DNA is TGTGCCAGCAGCTGGCCGGGACAGCGACAAATTTATAGCAATCAGCCCCAGCATTTT.

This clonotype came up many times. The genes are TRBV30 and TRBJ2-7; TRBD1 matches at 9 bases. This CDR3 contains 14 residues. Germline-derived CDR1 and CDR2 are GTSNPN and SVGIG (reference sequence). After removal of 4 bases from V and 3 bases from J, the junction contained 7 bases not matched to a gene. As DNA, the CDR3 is TGTGCCTGGAATGGTGTGGGACAGGGCTACGAGCAGTACTTC. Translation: CAWNGVGQGYEQYF.

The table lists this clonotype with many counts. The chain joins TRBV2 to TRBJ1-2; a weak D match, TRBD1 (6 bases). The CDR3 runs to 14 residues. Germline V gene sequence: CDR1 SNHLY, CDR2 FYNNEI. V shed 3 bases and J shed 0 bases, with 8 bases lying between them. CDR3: CASSEGAANYGYTF. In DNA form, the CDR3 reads TGTGCCAGCAGTGAGGGGGCGGCTAACTATGGCTACACCTTC.

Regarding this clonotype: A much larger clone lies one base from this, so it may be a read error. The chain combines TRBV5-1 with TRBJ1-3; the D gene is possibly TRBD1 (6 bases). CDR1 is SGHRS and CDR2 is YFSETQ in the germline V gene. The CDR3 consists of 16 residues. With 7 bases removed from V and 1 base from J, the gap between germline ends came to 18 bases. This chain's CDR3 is CASGAGRGASGNTIYF. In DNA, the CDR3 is TGCGCCAGCGGCGCCGGAAGGGGGGCATCTGGAAACACCATATATTTT. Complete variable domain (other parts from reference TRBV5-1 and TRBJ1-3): KAGVTQTPRYLIKTRGQQVTLSCSPISGHRSVSWYQQTPGQGLQFLFEYFSETQRNKGNFPGRFSGRQFSNSRSEMNVSTLELGDSALYLCASGAGRGASGNTIYFGEGSWLTVV.

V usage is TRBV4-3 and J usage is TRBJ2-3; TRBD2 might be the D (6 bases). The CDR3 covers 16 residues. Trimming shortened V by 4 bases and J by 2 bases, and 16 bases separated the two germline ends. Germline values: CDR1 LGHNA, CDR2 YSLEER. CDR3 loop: CASSRNGLFDTDTQYF. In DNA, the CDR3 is TGCGCCAGCAGCCGGAACGGACTATTCGACACAGATACGCAGTATTTT.

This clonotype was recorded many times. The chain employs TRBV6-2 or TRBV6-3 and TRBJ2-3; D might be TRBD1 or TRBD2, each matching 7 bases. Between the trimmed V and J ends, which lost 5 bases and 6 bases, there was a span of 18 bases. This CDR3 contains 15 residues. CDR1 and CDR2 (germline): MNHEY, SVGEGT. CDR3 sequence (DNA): TGTGCCAGCAGTGTTCAGGGGGGGTTCGGGGATACGCAGTATTTT. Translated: CASSVQGGFGDTQYF.

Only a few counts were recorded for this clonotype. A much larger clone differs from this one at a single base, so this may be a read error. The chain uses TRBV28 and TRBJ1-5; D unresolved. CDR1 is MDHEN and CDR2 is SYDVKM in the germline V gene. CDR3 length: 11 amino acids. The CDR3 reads CTSSNNQPQHF. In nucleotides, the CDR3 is TGTACCAGCAGTAACAATCAGCCCCAGCATTTT.

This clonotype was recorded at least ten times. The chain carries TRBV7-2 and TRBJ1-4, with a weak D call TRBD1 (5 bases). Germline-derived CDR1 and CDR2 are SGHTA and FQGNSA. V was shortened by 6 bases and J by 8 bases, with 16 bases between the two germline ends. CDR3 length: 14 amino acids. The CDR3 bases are TGTGCCAGCAGACCTTACCACAGGTCGGAAAAACTGTTTTTT. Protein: CASRPYHRSEKLFF.

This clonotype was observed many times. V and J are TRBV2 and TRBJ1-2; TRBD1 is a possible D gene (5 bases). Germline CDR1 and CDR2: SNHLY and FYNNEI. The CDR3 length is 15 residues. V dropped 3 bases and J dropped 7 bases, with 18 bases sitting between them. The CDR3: CASSEGLRSFGGYTF. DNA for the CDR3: TGTGCCAGCAGTGAGGGACTGAGATCCTTTGGTGGCTACACCTTC.